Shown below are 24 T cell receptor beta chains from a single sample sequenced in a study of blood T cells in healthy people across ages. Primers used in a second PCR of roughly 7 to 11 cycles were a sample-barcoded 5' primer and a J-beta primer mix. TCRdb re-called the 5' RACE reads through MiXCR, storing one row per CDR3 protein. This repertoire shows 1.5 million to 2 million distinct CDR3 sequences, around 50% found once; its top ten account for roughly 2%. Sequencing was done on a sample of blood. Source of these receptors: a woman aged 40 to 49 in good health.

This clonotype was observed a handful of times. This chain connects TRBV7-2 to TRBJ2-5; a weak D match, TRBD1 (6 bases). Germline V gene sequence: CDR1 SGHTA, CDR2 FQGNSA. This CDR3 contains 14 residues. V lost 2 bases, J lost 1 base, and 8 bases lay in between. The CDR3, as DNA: TGTGCCAGCAGCTTATGGGACACCCAAGAGACCCAGTACTTC. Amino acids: CASSLWDTQETQYF.

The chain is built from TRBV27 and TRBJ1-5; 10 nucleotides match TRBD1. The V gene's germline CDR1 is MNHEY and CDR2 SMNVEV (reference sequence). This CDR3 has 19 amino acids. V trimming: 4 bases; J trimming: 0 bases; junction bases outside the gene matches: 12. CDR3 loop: CASSSLRTGQGGSNQPQHF. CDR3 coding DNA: TGTGCCAGCAGTTCTCTGCGGACAGGACAGGGGGGTAGCAATCAGCCCCAGCATTTT.

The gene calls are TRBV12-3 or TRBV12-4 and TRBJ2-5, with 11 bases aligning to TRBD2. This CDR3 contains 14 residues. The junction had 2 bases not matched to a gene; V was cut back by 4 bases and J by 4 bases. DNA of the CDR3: TGTGCCAGCAGTTCGACTAGCGGGGCAGAGACCCAGTACTTC. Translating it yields CASSSTSGAETQYF.

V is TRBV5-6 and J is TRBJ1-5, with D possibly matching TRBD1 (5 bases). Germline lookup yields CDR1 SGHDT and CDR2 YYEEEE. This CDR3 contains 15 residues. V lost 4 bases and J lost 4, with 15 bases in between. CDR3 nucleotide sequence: TGTGCCAGCAGCAACAACCGGGACCCAAATCAGCCCCAGCATTTT. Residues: CASSNNRDPNQPQHF.

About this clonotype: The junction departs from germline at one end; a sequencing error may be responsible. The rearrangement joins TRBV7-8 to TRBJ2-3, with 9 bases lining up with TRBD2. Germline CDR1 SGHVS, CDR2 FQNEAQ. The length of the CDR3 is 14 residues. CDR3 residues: CASIGAGGLDTQYF. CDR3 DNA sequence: TGTGCAAGCATAGGAGCGGGGGGTTTAGATACGCAGTATTTT.

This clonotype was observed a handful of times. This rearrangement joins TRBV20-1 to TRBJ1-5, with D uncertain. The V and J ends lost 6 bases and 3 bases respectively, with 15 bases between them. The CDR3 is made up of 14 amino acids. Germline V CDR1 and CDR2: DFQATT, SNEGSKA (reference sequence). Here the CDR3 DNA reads TGCAGTGCCGTCTCTGGGCAGCACAATCAGCCCCAGCATTTT. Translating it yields CSAVSGQHNQPQHF.

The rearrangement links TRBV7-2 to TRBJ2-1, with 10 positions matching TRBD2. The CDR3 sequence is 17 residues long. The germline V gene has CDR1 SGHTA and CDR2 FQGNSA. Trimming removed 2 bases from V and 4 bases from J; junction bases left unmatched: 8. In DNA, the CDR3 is TGTGCCAGCAGCTTAAGGACTAGCGGTGCCTTTTACAATGAGCAGTTCTTC. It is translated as CASSLRTSGAFYNEQFF.

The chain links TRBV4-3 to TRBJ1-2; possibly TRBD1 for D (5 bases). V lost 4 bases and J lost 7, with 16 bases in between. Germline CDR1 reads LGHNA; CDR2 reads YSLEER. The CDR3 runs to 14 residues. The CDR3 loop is CASSLHGRVAGYTF. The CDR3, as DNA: TGCGCCAGCAGCCTCCATGGCAGGGTGGCTGGCTACACCTTC.

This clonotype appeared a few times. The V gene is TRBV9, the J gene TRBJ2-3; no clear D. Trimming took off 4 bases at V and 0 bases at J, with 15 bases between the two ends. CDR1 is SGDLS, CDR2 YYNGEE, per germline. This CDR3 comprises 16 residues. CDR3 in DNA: TGTGCCAGCAGCTTGACCTACTATACTAGCACAGATACGCAGTATTTT. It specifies CASSLTYYTSTDTQYF.

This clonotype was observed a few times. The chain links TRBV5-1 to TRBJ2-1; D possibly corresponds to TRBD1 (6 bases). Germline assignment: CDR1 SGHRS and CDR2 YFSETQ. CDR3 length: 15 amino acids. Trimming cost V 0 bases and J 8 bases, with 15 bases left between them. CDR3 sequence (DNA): TGCGCCAGCAGCTTGGTGCAGGGGCAACAATATGAGCAGTTCTTC. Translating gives CASSLVQGQQYEQFF.

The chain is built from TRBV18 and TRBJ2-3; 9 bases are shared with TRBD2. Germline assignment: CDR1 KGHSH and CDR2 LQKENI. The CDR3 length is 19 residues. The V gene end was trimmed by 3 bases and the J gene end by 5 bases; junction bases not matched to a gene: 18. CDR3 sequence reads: CASSPARAGGQIDIDTQYF. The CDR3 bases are TGTGCCAGCTCACCTGCGCGAGCGGGGGGCCAAATCGACATAGATACGCAGTATTTT.

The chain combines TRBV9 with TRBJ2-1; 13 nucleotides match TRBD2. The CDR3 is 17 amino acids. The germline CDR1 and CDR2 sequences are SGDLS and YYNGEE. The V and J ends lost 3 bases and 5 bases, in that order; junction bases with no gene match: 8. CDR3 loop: CASSASRLAGGHNEQFF. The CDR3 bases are TGTGCCAGCAGCGCTTCACGACTAGCGGGGGGCCACAATGAGCAGTTCTTC.

CDR3 in amino acids: CASSESGGSYNEQFF. For the CDR3, the DNA is TGTGCCAGCAGCGAAAGCGGGGGGTCCTACAATGAGCAGTTCTTC. V and J are TRBV9 and TRBJ2-1, with 9 bases fitting TRBD2. The CDR3 contains 15 residues. J lost 1 base, V lost 3 bases, and 2 bases had no gene match. Germline values: CDR1 SGDLS, CDR2 YYNGEE.

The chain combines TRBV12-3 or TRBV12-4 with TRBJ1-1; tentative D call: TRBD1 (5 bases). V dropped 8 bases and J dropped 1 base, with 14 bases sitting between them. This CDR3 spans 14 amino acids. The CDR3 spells CASYSGQKNTEAFF. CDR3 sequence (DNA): TGTGCCAGCTACTCGGGGCAGAAGAACACTGAAGCTTTCTTT.

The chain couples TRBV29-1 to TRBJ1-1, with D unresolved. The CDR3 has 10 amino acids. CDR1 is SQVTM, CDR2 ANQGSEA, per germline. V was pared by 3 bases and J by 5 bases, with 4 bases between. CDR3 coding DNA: TGCAGCGTTGACGGGACTGAAGCTTTCTTT. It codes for CSVDGTEAFF.

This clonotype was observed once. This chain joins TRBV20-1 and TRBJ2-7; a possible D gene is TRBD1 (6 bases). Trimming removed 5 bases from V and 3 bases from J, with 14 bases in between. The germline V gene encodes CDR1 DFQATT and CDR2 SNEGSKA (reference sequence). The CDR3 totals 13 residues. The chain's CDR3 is CSAATGTIYEQYF. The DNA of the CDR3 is TGCAGTGCTGCGACCGGGACAATCTACGAGCAGTACTTC.

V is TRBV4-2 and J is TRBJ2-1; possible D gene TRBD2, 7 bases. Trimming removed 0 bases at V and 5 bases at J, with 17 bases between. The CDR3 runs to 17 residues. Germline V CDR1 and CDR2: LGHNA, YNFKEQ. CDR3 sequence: CASSQDPRGGINNEQFF. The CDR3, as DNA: TGTGCCAGCAGCCAAGATCCTAGGGGGGGCATAAACAATGAGCAGTTCTTC.

The DNA for the CDR3 is TGTGCCAGCAGCCCTACCGGGACTACGCAGTATTTT. Protein product: CASSPTGTTQYF. This chain links TRBV7-2 with TRBJ2-3; D possibly uses TRBD1 or TRBD2 (5 bases each). CDR1 and CDR2 (germline): SGHTA, FQGNSA. The V end lost 5 bases, the J end lost 8 bases, and 11 bases lay between the germline ends. The CDR3 contains 12 residues.

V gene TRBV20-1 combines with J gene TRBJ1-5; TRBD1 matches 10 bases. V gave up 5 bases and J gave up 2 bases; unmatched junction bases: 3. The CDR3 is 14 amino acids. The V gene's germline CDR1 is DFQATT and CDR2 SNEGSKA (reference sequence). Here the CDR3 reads CSAGDRGGNQPQHF. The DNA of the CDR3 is TGCAGTGCTGGGGACAGGGGCGGCAATCAGCCCCAGCATTTT.

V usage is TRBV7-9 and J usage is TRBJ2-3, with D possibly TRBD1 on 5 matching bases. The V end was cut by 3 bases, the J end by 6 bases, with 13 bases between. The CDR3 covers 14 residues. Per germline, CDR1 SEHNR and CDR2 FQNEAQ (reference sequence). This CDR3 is CASSFQGSMDTQYF. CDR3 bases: TGTGCCAGCAGCTTCCAGGGAAGTATGGATACGCAGTATTTT. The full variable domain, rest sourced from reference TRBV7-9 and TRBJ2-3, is DTGVSQNPRHKITKRGQNVTFRCDPISEHNRLYWYRQTLGQGPEFLTYFQNEAQLEKSRLLSDRFSAERPKGSFSTLEIQRTEQGDSAMYLCASSFQGSMDTQYFGPGTRLTVL.

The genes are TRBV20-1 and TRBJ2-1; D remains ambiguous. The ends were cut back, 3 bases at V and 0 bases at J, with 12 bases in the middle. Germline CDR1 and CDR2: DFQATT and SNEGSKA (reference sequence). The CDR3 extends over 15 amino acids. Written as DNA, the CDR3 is TGCAGTGCTAGTCTTGGCAGGAGCTCCTACAATGAGCAGTTCTTC. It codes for CSASLGRSSYNEQFF.

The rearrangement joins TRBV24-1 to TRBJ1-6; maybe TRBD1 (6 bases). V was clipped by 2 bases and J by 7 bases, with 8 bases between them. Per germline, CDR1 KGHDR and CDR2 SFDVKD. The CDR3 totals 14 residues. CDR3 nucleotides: TGTGCCACCAGTGATTCCCAGGGGAATTCACCCCTCCACTTT. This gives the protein CATSDSQGNSPLHF.

CDR3 bases: TGTGCCAGCAGCCAATCGTCCGGAGCCAAAAACATTCAGTACTTC. It translates to CASSQSSGAKNIQYF. The chain uses TRBV16 and TRBJ2-4; D gene ambiguous. Trimming left V 0 bases short and J 0 bases short, with 6 bases between. The germline CDR1 and CDR2 sequences are KGHSY and FQNENV. This CDR3 is 15 amino acids long.

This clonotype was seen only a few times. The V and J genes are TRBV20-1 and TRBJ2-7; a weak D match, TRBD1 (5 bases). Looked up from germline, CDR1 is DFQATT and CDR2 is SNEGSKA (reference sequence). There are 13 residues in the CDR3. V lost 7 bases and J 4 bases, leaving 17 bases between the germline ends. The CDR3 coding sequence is TGCAGTGTTCGGACACCGGCCCAATACGAGCAGTACTTC. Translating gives CSVRTPAQYEQYF.